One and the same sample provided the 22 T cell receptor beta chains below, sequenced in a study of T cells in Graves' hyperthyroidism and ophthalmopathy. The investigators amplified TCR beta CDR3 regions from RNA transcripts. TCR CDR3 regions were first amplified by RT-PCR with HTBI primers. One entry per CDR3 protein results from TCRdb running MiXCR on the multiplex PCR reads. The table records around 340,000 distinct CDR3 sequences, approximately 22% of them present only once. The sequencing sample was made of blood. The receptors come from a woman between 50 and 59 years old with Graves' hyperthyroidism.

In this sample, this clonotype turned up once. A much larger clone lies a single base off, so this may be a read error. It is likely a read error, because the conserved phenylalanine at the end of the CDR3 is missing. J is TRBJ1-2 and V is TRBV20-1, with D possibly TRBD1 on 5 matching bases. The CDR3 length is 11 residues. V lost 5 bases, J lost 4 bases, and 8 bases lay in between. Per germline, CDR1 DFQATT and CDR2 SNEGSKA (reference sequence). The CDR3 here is CSAGDLYGYTY. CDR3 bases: TGCAGTGCTGGGGACCTCTATGGCTACACCTAC.

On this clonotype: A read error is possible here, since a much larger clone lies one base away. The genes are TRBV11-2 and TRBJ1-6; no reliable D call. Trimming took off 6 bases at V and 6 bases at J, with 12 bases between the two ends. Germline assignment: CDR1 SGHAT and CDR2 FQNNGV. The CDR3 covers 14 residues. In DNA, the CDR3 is TGTGCCAGCAGTTTTGGAGGGTGTAATTCACCCCTCCACTTT. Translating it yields CASSFGGCNSPLHF.

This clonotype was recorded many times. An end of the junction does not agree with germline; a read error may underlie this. CDR3 DNA: TGTGCCAGCAGAGAAGAGACAGTTAATGAAAAACTGTTTTTT. This translates into CASREETVNEKLFF. The chain has TRBV2 and TRBJ1-4, with D maybe TRBD1 (5 bases). Germline V gives CDR1 SNHLY, CDR2 FYNNEI. The CDR3 consists of 14 residues.

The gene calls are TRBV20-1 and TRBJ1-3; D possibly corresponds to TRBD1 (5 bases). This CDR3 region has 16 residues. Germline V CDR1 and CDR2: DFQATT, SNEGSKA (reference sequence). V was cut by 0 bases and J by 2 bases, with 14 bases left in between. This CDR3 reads CSARDQGRSPGNTIYF. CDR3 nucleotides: TGCAGTGCTAGAGATCAGGGTCGGAGCCCTGGAAACACCATATATTTT.

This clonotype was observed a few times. The CDR3 spells CASSQSPGSPLHF. The CDR3 nucleotides are TGTGCCAGCAGCCAATCTCCTGGTTCACCCCTCCACTTT. This rearrangement joins TRBV3-1 to TRBJ1-6; no firm D call. Germline V gene data show CDR1 as LGHDT and CDR2 as YNNKEL (reference sequence). The CDR3 runs 13 residues. V was shortened by 2 bases and J by 9 bases, with 8 bases between the two germline ends.

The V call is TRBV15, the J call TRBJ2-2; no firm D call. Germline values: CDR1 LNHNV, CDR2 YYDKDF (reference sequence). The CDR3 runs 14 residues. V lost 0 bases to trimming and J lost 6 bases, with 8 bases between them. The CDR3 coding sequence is TGTGCCACCAGCAGAGATTGGGCGGCCGGGGAGCTGTTTTTT. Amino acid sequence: CATSRDWAAGELFF.

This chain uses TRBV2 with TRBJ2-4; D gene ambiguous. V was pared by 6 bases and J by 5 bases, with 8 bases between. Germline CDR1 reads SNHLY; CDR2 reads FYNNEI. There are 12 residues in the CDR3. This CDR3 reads CASRTAQNIQYF. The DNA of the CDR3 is TGTGCCAGCAGGACGGCCCAAAACATTCAGTACTTC.

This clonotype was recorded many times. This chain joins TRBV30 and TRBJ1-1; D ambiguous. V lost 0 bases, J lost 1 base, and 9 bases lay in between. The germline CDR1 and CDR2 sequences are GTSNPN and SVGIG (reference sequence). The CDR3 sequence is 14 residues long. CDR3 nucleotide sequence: TGTGCCTGGAGTGTACCGGTGACGAACACTGAAGCTTTCTTT. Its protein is CAWSVPVTNTEAFF.

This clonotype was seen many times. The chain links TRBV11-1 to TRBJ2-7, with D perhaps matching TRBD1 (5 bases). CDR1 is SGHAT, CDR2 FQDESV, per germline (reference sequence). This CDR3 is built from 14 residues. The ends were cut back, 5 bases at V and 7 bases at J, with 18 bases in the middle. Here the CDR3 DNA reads TGTGCCAGCAGCCGTGGACATGGGTCTGTGGAGCAGTACTTC. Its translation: CASSRGHGSVEQYF. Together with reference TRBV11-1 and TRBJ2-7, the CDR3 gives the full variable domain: EAEVAQSPRYKITEKSQAVAFWCDPISGHATLYWYRQILGQGPELLVQFQDESVVDDSQLPKDRFSAERLKGVDSTLKIQPAELGDSAMYLCASSRGHGSVEQYFGPGTRLTVT.

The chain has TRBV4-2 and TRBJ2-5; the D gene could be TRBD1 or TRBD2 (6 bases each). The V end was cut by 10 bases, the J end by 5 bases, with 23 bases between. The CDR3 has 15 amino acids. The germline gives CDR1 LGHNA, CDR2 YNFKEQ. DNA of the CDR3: TGTGCCACGGGGGCTGGGGCCGGGGATGGTGAGACCCAGTACTTC. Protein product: CATGAGAGDGETQYF.

CDR3 bases: TGCGCCAGCAGCGCACGGGACGGCAACACTGAAGCTTTCTTT. The encoded protein is CASSARDGNTEAFF. The chain combines TRBV4-1 with TRBJ1-1, with a weak D call TRBD1 (5 bases). This CDR3 is 14 amino acids long. Germline CDR1 reads MGHRA; CDR2 reads YSYEKL. Trimming took off 5 bases at V and 2 bases at J, with 12 bases between the two ends.

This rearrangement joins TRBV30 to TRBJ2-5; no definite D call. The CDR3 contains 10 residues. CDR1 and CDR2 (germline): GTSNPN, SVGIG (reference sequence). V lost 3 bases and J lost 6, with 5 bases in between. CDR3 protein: CAWRAKTQYF. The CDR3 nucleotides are TGTGCCTGGAGAGCGAAGACCCAGTACTTC.

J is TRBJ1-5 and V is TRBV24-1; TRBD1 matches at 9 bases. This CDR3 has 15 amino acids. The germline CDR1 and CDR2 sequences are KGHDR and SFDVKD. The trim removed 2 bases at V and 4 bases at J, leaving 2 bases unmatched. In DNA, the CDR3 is TGTGCCACCAGTGATTCAGGGACAGGGAATCAGCCCCAGCATTTT. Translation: CATSDSGTGNQPQHF.

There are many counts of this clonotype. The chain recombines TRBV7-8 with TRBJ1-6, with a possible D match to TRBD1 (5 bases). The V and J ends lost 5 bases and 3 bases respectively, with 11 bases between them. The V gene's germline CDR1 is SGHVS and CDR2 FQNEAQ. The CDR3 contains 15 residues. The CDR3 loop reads CASSQKRGYNSPLHF. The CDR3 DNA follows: TGTGCCAGCAGCCAAAAGAGGGGCTATAATTCACCCCTCCACTTT.

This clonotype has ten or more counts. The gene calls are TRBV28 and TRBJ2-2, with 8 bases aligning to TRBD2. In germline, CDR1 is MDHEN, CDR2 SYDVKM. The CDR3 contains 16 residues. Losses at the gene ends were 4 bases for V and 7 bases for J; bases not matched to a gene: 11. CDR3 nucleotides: TGTGCCAGCAGTTCGGGGACTAGAAATTTCCACGGGGAGCTGTTTTTT. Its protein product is CASSSGTRNFHGELFF.

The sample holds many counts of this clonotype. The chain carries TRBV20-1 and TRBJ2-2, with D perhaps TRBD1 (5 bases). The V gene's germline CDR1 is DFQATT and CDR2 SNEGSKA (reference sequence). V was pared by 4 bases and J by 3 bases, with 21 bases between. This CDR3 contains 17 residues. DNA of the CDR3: TGCAGTGCTACGCTCCTCAGGGTGTTGAGAGACACCGGGGAGCTGTTTTTT. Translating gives CSATLLRVLRDTGELFF.

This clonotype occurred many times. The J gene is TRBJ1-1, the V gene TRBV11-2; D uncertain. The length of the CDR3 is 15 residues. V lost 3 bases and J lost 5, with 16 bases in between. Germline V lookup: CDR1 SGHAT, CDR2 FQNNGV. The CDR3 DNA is TGTGCCAGCAGCTTCATATTCAGAAGGATGACTGAAGCTTTCTTT. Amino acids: CASSFIFRRMTEAFF.

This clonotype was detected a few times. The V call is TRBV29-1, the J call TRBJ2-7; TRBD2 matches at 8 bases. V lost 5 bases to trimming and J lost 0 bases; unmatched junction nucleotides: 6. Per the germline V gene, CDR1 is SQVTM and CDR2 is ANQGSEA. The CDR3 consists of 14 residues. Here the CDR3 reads CSVSGLGSSYEQYF. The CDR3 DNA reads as TGCAGCGTTTCGGGACTAGGGAGCTCCTACGAGCAGTACTTC.

CDR3 loop: CSARGLEQYF. CDR3 nucleotide sequence: TGCAGTGCTAGGGGACTCGAGCAGTACTTC. This sequence joins TRBV20-1 and TRBJ2-7; weak D call: TRBD2 (6 bases). Germline V gives CDR1 DFQATT, CDR2 SNEGSKA (reference sequence). V was pared by 3 bases and J by 6 bases, with 6 bases between. CDR3 length: 10 residues.

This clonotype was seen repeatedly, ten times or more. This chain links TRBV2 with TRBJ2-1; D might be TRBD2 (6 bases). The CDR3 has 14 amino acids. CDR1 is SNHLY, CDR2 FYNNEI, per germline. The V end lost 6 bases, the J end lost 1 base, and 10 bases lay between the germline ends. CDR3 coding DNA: TGTGCCAGCAGGGCGGGGTGGTCCTACAATGAGCAGTTCTTC. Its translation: CASRAGWSYNEQFF.

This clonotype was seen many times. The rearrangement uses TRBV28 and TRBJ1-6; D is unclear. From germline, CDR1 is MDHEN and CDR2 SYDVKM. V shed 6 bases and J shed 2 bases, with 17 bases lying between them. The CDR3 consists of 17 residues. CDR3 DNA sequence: TGTGCCAGCAGCCGAAGACACTCGAACACCTATAATTCACCCCTCCACTTT. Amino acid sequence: CASSRRHSNTYNSPLHF.

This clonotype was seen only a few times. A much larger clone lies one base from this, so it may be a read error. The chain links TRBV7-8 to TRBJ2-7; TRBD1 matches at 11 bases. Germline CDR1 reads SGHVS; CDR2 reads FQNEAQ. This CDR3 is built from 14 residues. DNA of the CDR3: TGTGCCAGCAGCCCTCGGACAGGGGGCTACGGGCAGTACTTC. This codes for CASSPRTGGYGQYF.